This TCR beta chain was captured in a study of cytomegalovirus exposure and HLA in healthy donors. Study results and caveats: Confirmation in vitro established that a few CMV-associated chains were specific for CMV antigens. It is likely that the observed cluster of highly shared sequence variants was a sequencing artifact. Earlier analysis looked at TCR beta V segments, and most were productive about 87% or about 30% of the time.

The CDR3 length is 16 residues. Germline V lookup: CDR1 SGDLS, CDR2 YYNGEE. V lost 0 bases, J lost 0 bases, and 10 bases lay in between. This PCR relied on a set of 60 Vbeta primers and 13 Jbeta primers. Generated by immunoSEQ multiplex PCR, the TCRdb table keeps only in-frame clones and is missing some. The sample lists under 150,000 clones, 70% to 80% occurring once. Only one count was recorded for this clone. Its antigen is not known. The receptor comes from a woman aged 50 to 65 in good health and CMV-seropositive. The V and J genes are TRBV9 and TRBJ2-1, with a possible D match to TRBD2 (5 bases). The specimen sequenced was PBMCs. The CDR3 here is CASSVVAGRSYNEQFF. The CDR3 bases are TGTGCCAGCAGCGTAGTTGCGGGTCGCTCCTACAATGAGCAGTTCTTC.